The 7 T cell receptor beta chains listed next were all sequenced from one sample in a study of CD8 T cells in Susac syndrome. The authors reverse transcribed roughly 0.5 to 1 ug RNA with random hexamers. TCRdb itself ran the immunoSEQ multiplex PCR reads through MiXCR, one entry per CDR3 protein. The sample shows under 200,000 distinct CDR3 sequences, 91% of them seen only once. The sequenced material came from CD4+ T cells from PBMCs. These receptors all stem from a human donor with Susac syndrome.

The J gene is TRBJ2-6, the V gene TRBV7-3, with 13 nucleotides matching TRBD2. CDR3 length: 17 residues. With 4 bases clipped from V and 2 bases from J, the junction kept 2 bases outside the gene matches. Germline CDR1 SGHTA, CDR2 FQGTGA. The CDR3 DNA is TGTGCCAGCAGCTCCGGACTAGCGGGAGCTGGGGCCAACGTCCTGACTTTC. It codes for CASSSGLAGAGANVLTF. Supplemented by reference TRBV7-3 and TRBJ2-6, the full variable domain reads GAGVSQTPSNKVTEKGKYVELRCDPISGHTALYWYRQSLGQGPEFLIYFQGTGAADDSGLPNDRFFAVRPEGSVSTLKIQRTERGDSAVYLCASSSGLAGAGANVLTFGAGSRLTVL.

CDR3 residues: CATSRDSGQTAEQYF. The CDR3 bases are TGTGCCACCAGCAGAGATTCGGGACAGACAGCCGAGCAGTACTTC. V gene TRBV15 combines with J gene TRBJ2-7; 7 nucleotides line up with TRBD1. The V segment lost 0 bases and the J segment 6 bases; nucleotides outside the gene matches: 8. CDR3 size: 15 residues. In germline, CDR1 is LNHNV, CDR2 YYDKDF (reference sequence).

This chain uses TRBV3-1 with TRBJ1-3; no definite D call. The germline V and J ends were trimmed by 0 bases and 4 bases, with 4 bases remaining between them. The germline CDR1 and CDR2 sequences are LGHDT and YNNKEL (reference sequence). This CDR3 comprises 13 residues. In nucleotides, the CDR3 is TGTGCCAGCAGCCAAGAACGAGGAAACACCATATATTTT. As protein: CASSQERGNTIYF.

A single count supports this clonotype. The rearrangement uses TRBV9 and TRBJ2-1; D not resolved. V was trimmed by 0 bases and J by 8 bases, leaving 15 bases between them. The CDR3 is 15 amino acids. CDR1 and CDR2 from the germline V gene are SGDLS and YYNGEE. The CDR3 reads CASSVAGVARDEQFF. The CDR3 coding sequence is TGTGCCAGCAGCGTAGCCGGAGTAGCTAGGGATGAGCAGTTCTTC.

The chain couples TRBV19 to TRBJ1-1, with D uncertain. Trimming pared 3 bases from V and 5 bases from J, leaving 16 bases between. This CDR3 has 15 residues. CDR1 and CDR2 (germline): LNHDA, SQIVND (reference sequence). CDR3 residues: CASSITAGASTEAFF. The CDR3 DNA is TGTGCCAGTAGTATCACGGCGGGCGCGAGTACTGAAGCTTTCTTT.

This chain uses TRBV19 with TRBJ2-3; D possibly corresponds to TRBD1 (5 bases). V lost 6 bases, J lost 2 bases, and 15 bases lay in between. This CDR3 contains 15 residues. From germline, CDR1 is LNHDA and CDR2 SQIVND (reference sequence). CDR3 loop: CASRYGAGNTDTQYF. Here the CDR3 DNA reads TGTGCCAGTAGATATGGGGCAGGGAACACAGATACGCAGTATTTT.

V is TRBV9 and J is TRBJ2-7; 9 nucleotides agree with TRBD2. The CDR3 extends over 16 amino acids. Germline assignment: CDR1 SGDLS and CDR2 YYNGEE. V lost 3 bases and J lost 7; bases outside the gene matches: 14. CDR3 sequence reads: CASSGGTSLAGWEQYF. The CDR3 DNA follows: TGTGCCAGCAGCGGGGGGACTAGCCTCGCAGGTTGGGAGCAGTACTTC.